The subject of this entry is one T cell receptor beta chain. These data come from a study of blood T cell repertoires in COVID-19. Profiling relied on immunoSEQ multiplex PCR, and the TCRdb table lists in-frame clones only, not all of them. The table lists about 200,000 clones, roughly nine tenths of them singletons, with 0.7% to 0.85% in the top ten. Per the germline V gene, CDR1 is SGHAT and CDR2 is FQNNGV. The CDR3 spans 16 residues. With 7 bases clipped from V and 1 base from J, the junction kept 6 bases outside the gene matches. This receptor was obtained from a woman in her 70s with acute or convalescent COVID-19. Sequences were obtained from peripheral blood. This chain connects TRBV11-2 to TRBJ2-5; TRBD2 aligns across 13 bases. This CDR3 is CASNLLAGGGQETQYF. The CDR3 coding sequence is TGTGCCAGCAATTTACTAGCGGGAGGGGGCCAAGAGACCCAGTACTTC. The full variable domain, rest sourced from reference TRBV11-2 and TRBJ2-5, is EAGVAQSPRYKIIEKRQSVAFWCNPISGHATLYWYQQILGQGPKLLIQFQNNGVVDDSQLPKDRFSAERLKGVDSTLKIQPAKLEDSAVYLCASNLLAGGGQETQYFGPGTRLLVL.